One sample yielded the 15 T cell receptor beta chains listed below, sequenced in a study of read filtering for tumor transcriptome and immune sequencing. This library used 300 to 450 ng RNA and molecular barcoded adaptors spanning alpha/delta and beta/gamma chains. TCRdb re-called the reads through MiXCR, storing one row per CDR3 protein. The sample yields tens of thousands of distinct CDR3 sequences, around 21% seen once. The source material was a population of CD138-negative cells sorted from bone marrow. Source of these receptors: a donor at least 40 years old with multiple myeloma.

This clonotype appeared many times. The chain combines TRBV6-5 with TRBJ2-3; TRBD2 matches at 10 bases. V lost 6 bases, J lost 2 bases, and 2 bases stayed unmatched. CDR3 length: 14 amino acids. Germline V gene data show CDR1 as MNHEY and CDR2 as SVGAGI. The DNA for the CDR3 is TGTGCCAGCAGCCTAGCGGGAGACACAGATACGCAGTATTTT. Its protein product is CASSLAGDTDTQYF.

This clonotype was counted at least ten times. The V gene is TRBV11-2, the J gene TRBJ2-1, with 15 positions matching TRBD2. The CDR3 runs 15 residues. Trimming at V came to 5 bases and at J to 7 bases, leaving 3 bases not matched to a gene. The germline gives CDR1 SGHAT, CDR2 FQNNGV. CDR3 region: CASSEGLAGGNEQFF. The CDR3 coding sequence is TGTGCCAGCAGCGAGGGACTAGCGGGAGGAAATGAGCAGTTCTTC.

The table lists this clonotype with a few counts. This chain connects TRBV24-1 to TRBJ2-1; 8 nucleotides align to TRBD1. The CDR3 extends over 16 amino acids. Germline values: CDR1 KGHDR, CDR2 SFDVKD. V was pared by 3 bases and J by 2 bases, with 5 bases of the junction left unmatched. The CDR3 DNA reads as TGTGCCACCAGTGATCTTGACAGGGGCACCTACAATGAGCAGTTCTTC. Its translation: CATSDLDRGTYNEQFF.

This clonotype has a count of ten or more. The chain recombines TRBV5-1 with TRBJ2-2, with 9 bases aligning to TRBD2. The CDR3 runs 16 residues. Germline assignment: CDR1 SGHRS and CDR2 YFSETQ. V gave up 5 bases and J gave up 6 bases; unmatched junction bases: 11. The CDR3, as DNA: TGCGCCAGCAGTGGGATAGCGGGAGATATGGCCGGGGAGCTGTTTTTT. Residues: CASSGIAGDMAGELFF. Variable domain in full (rest from reference TRBV5-1 and TRBJ2-2): KAGVTQTPRYLIKTRGQQVTLSCSPISGHRSVSWYQQTPGQGLQFLFEYFSETQRNKGNFPGRFSGRQFSNSRSEMNVSTLELGDSALYLCASSGIAGDMAGELFFGEGSRLTVL.

On this clonotype itself: One base separates it from a far larger clone, so it is likely a read error. The chain joins TRBV3-2 to TRBJ2-2; the tabulated D call, TRBD2, remains unverified against the DNA. TRBV3-2 is an annotated pseudogene. CDR3 length: 18 amino acids. The CDR3 reads CASSQVVEAGGWTGELLF. The CDR3 region has the DNA TGTGCCAGCAGCCAAGTTGTAGAAGCGGGAGGATGGACCGGGGAGCTGTTGTTT.

In the case of this clonotype: This could be a read error, since a much larger clone is one nucleotide away. This chain joins TRBV20-1 and TRBJ1-1; 9 bases match TRBD1. This CDR3 has 14 residues. V shed 4 bases and J 5 bases; nucleotides not matched to a gene: 8. Germline V gene sequence: CDR1 DFQATT, CDR2 SNEGSKA (reference sequence). The CDR3 region is CSATDTGGYTEAFF. DNA for the CDR3: TGCAGTGCTACAGATACAGGGGGCTATACTGAAGCTTTCTTT.

This clonotype was seen many times. This chain uses TRBV24-1 with TRBJ2-5; 8 nucleotides agree with TRBD1. Losses at the gene ends were 0 bases for V and 1 base for J; bases not matched to a gene: 6. The CDR3 runs 17 residues. Germline V lookup: CDR1 KGHDR, CDR2 SFDVKD. The CDR3 sequence is CATSDLQIGTGQETQYF. The CDR3 DNA follows: TGTGCCACCAGTGATTTGCAAATCGGGACAGGCCAAGAGACCCAGTACTTC.

Concerning this clonotype: The junction differs from germline at one of its ends, possibly a read error. This sequence joins TRBV20-1 and TRBJ2-1, with 9 bases identical to TRBD2. Per germline, CDR1 DFQATT and CDR2 SNEGSKA (reference sequence). The CDR3 contains 15 residues. The CDR3 nucleotides are TGCAGTGCTCGAGAACTAGCGGGCCTCTCCGATGAGCAGTTCTTC. Translation: CSARELAGLSDEQFF.

This clonotype has at least ten counts. The rearrangement joins TRBV27 to TRBJ2-1, with TRBD1 matching 9 bases. The V gene end was trimmed by 5 bases and the J gene end by 5 bases; junction bases not matched to a gene: 16. CDR1 is MNHEY and CDR2 is SMNVEV in the germline V gene (reference sequence). CDR3 length: 18 amino acids. CDR3 protein: CASSPTGGGTGQDNEQFF. DNA for the CDR3: TGTGCCAGCAGTCCGACCGGTGGAGGGACAGGGCAAGACAATGAGCAGTTCTTC.

This clonotype ranks as large (0.1 to 1%). CDR3 nucleotides: TGTGCCAGCAGCTTGGTCGGATTACCGAACACTGAAGCTTTCTTT. Translating gives CASSLVGLPNTEAFF. This rearrangement joins TRBV4-2 to TRBJ1-1; no clear D gene. V dropped 5 bases and J dropped 1 base, with 14 bases sitting between them. The CDR3 is 15 amino acids. Germline CDR1 and CDR2: LGHNA and YNFKEQ.

This clonotype has only a few counts. The chain combines TRBV6-1 with TRBJ1-5; D not certain. Trimming shortened V by 5 bases and J by 2 bases, and 4 bases separated the two germline ends. The CDR3 runs 12 residues. Germline V gene sequence: CDR1 MNHNS, CDR2 SASEGT. Here the CDR3 DNA reads TGTGCCAGCAGTCAGGGCAATCAGCCCCAGCATTTT. Its translation is CASSQGNQPQHF.

This clonotype has only one observation. It may be a read error: a sequence one base away is much more abundant. The chain uses TRBV5-1 and TRBJ2-7; D possibly corresponds to TRBD2 (6 bases). In germline, CDR1 is SGHRS, CDR2 YFSETQ. V lost 7 bases and J lost 1, with 21 bases in between. This CDR3 contains 16 residues. CDR3 loop: CASCPRGSSRSYEQYF. DNA of the CDR3: TGCGCCAGCTGCCCCCGGGGGTCTTCACGGTCCTACGAGCAGTACTTC.

Regarding this clonotype: Given a much more abundant clone one base away, this may be a read error. This chain links TRBV7-2 with TRBJ2-4; D remains unclear. Germline CDR1 and CDR2: SGHTA and FQGNSA. This CDR3 has 16 residues. The CDR3: CASSLEPRKANNIQYF. The CDR3 nucleotides are TGTGCCAGCAGCTTAGAGCCACGAAAAGCCAATAACATTCAGTACTTC.

This clonotype came up a few times. The chain uses TRBV12-3 or TRBV12-4 and TRBJ1-2; D is perhaps TRBD1 (6 bases). The CDR3 has 14 residues. V lost 3 bases to trimming and J lost 3 bases, with 11 bases between them. The CDR3 loop reads CASSLAGEYYGYTF. The CDR3 DNA follows: TGTGCCAGCAGTTTGGCAGGGGAGTACTATGGCTACACCTTC.

This chain joins TRBV12-3 or TRBV12-4 and TRBJ1-2, with D tentatively TRBD1 (6 bases). This CDR3 has 14 amino acids. V was trimmed by 5 bases and J by 5 bases, leaving 15 bases between them. The CDR3 bases are TGTGCCAGCAGTCCAGGGGCTGGGGTATATGGCTACACCTTC. Translated, it gives CASSPGAGVYGYTF.